This TCR beta chain appears in the sequencing data of a study of blood T cell repertoires in COVID-19 (dated by TCRdb to about 2020). Broadly, across the study: The collaborator samples originated in the United States, Italy and Spain and spanned the acute and convalescent phases of COVID-19. The samples were drawn from two sources: the first 160 participants of the ongoing ImmuneRACE study, and over 1,000 subjects contributed by 6 global collaborators. Where available, HLA class I and class II types were taken from metadata supplied by the sample provider and were not determined by assay-based typing. The sample metadata nearly always contained a de-identified subject ID, COVID-19 status, age in years and sex. The material from the prospective study consisted of cDNA or gDNA derived from T cells, B-cell-depleted T cells, or PBMCs. The repertoires were released in a freely available public database meant as a resource for research on the immune response to SARS-CoV-2. Subjects who had been exposed to COVID-19, were actively infected with it, or had recovered from it provided the deeply sampled blood TCRbeta repertoires that made up the dataset. General study outcomes and caveats: Clinical and demographic metadata were provided uncurated, with the amount varying by source and participant.

Of note for this clone: Its specific antigen is unknown. Qualities for individual bases were not recorded, and no much larger clone is one base off.

TCRbeta CDR3 regions were amplified from genomic DNA using the immunoSEQ Assay, a bias-controlled multiplex PCR. The source study handled its data this way. The number of nucleated cells in each sample was estimated by amplification of reference gene primers within the assay. To quantify the absolute abundance of each unique TCRbeta CDR3 rearrangement, sequence reads were collapsed and filtered. For each sample, productive Simpson clonality was calculated as the square root of Simpson's diversity index over productive rearrangements. TCRdb took over this immuneACCESS table, retaining in-frame rearrangements with V and J assigned. Such tables are incomplete; in checked studies, under half of the missing clones stem from an unresolved V gene, and the remainder is unexplained. That table gives V, J and clone size, and the DNA gave D and trimming. Present in this sample are around 32,000 clones, 85% to 95% of which were seen just once. The ten most abundant clones make up around 0.92% of the sample.

The CDR3 goes from the cysteine to the phenylalanine over 21 residues. Just the 63-base CDR3 DNA is kept, in frame starting at base 1. The junction shows trimming of 2 bases on V and 0 bases on J, and the gene matches do not reach 15 bases of it. CDR1 and CDR2 were assigned from the germline V gene as MRHNA and SNTAGT. Each collaborating institution followed its own protocols to collect whole blood in K2EDTA tubes. Collaborator samples were shipped for TCRbeta analysis as frozen whole blood, isolated PBMCs, or DNA extracted from either sample type. Specimen: peripheral blood. In this chain, TRBV6-4 is recombined with TRBJ2-6, with 8 bases aligning to TRBD1. The sequence was collected from a male donor with active COVID-19. The CDR3 region reads CASSDPQTQGTGVSGANVLTF. The nucleotide sequence is given as TGTGCCAGCAGTGACCCGCAGACCCAAGGGACAGGAGTCTCTGGGGCCAACGTCCTGACTTTC.